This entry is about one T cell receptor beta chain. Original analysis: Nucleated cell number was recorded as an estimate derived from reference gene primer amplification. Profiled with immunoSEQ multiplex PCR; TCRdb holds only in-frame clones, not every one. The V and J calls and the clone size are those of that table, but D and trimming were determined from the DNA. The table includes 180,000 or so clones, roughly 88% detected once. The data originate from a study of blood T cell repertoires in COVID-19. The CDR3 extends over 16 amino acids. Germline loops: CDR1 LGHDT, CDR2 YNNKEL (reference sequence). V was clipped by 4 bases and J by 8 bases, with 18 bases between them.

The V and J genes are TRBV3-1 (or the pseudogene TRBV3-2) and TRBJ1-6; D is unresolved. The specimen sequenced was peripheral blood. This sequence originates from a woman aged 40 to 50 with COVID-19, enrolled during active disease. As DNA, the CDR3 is TGTGCCAGCAGCCCCACCGGAGAAAAAGTAGATTCACCCCTCCACTTT. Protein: CASSPTGEKVDSPLHF.